This is a list of T cell receptor beta chains from one sample in a study of read filtering for tumor transcriptome and immune sequencing. TCRdb re-derived calls from the reads in MiXCR, one entry per CDR3 protein. Among about 63,000 distinct CDR3 sequences, around 13% were seen once, and the ten largest hold around 45%. The sample taken for sequencing was a population of CD138-negative cells sorted from bone marrow. Source of these receptors: a donor at least 40 years old with multiple myeloma. The CDR3 runs from the conserved cysteine through the conserved F or W. Fields, in order: V gene, D gene, clone size, J gene, CDR3 protein, CDR3 DNA. A D gene is named only where the DNA matches it firmly. Rows give clone size only sometimes, using once, few, many, or a class for an expanded clone.

>TRBV7-2|.|.|TRBJ2-1
CASSLRAGVVYNEQFF
TGTGCCAGCAGCTTACGAGCGGGTGTGGTCTACAATGAGCAGTTCTTC
>TRBV4-1|TRBD1|.|TRBJ2-7
CASSYTTGGPYEQYF
TGCGCCAGCAGCTACACGACAGGGGGCCCGTACGAGCAGTACTTC
>TRBV20-1|TRBD2|many|TRBJ2-5
CSARRPGLAGGTLLLETQYF
TGCAGTGCTAGAAGGCCGGGACTAGCGGGAGGAACCCTCCTCCTGGAGACCCAGTACTTC
>TRBV4-2|TRBD2|many|TRBJ2-1
CASSQEGTSGPYNEQFF
TGTGCCAGCAGCCAAGAGGGTACTAGCGGCCCTTACAATGAGCAGTTCTTC
>TRBV25-1|.|many|TRBJ2-7
CASSPSSFVYYEQYF
TGTGCCAGCAGTCCAAGCAGTTTTGTATACTACGAGCAGTACTTC
>TRBV9|TRBD2|many|TRBJ2-1
CASSVPSGSPSSYNEQFF
TGTGCCAGCAGCGTACCTAGCGGGAGTCCCAGCTCCTACAATGAGCAGTTCTTC
>TRBV6-5|.|many|TRBJ1-4
CASSYSPPSLQVVEEKLFF
TGTGCCAGCAGTTACTCGCCCCCCTCTTTACAGGTGGTAGAGGAAAAACTGTTTTTT
>TRBV12-3/TRBV12-4|TRBD1|many|TRBJ1-5
CASSRTGDGYQPQHF
TGTGCCAGCAGTCGAACAGGGGATGGGTATCAGCCCCAGCATTTT
>TRBV29-1|.|few|TRBJ1-2
CSVESTYSNGYTF
TGCAGCGTTGAGTCGACGTACAGCAACGGCTACACCTTC
>TRBV20-1|TRBD2|many|TRBJ2-7
CSARGHSGTSQQYF
TGCAGTGCTAGAGGTCATAGCGGGACCAGCCAGCAGTACTTC
>TRBV5-1|.|many|TRBJ2-1
CASSPGTSQFF
TGCGCCAGCAGCCCTGGGACTTCTCAGTTCTTC